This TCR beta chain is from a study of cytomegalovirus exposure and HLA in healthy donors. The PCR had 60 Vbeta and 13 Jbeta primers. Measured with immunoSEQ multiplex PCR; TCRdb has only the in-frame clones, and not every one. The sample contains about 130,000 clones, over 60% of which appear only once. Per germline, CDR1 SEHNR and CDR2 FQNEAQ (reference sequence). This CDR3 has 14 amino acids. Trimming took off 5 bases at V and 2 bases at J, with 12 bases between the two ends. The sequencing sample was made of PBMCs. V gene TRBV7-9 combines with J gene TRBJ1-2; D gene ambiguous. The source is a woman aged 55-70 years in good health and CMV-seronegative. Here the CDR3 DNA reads TGTGCCAGCAGCCCGAGCGCGACCAACTATGGCTACACCTTC. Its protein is CASSPSATNYGYTF.